The T cell receptor (beta chain) under discussion was sequenced for a study of cytomegalovirus exposure and HLA in healthy donors. The V gene's germline CDR1 is SGHRS and CDR2 YFSETQ. V was clipped by 4 bases and J by 0 bases, with 7 bases between them. This CDR3 has 14 residues. The study ran its PCR with 60 Vbeta and 13 Jbeta primers. The method was immunoSEQ multiplex PCR; TCRdb's version includes in-frame clones alone and lacks a portion of them. The table lists around 100,000 clones. Study results and limitations: Looking again later, the authors saw that most CMV-associated TCR beta chains seemed HLA-restricted. In a later analysis, V- and J-gene trimming of beta chains associated with a DCLRE1C missense variant, replicated independently. In a later analysis, specific HLA alleles were associated with approximately 16,000 TCR beta sequences at a 0.05 false discovery rate.

In regard to this clone: What it binds is not known.

The V call is TRBV5-1, the J call TRBJ2-2; D possibly corresponds to TRBD1 (5 bases). The sequence was collected from a man aged 50 or older in good health and CMV-seronegative. The sequenced material came from PBMCs. In DNA form, the CDR3 reads TGCGCCAGCAGCCGGACAACGAACACCGGGGAGCTGTTTTTT. Protein sequence: CASSRTTNTGELFF.